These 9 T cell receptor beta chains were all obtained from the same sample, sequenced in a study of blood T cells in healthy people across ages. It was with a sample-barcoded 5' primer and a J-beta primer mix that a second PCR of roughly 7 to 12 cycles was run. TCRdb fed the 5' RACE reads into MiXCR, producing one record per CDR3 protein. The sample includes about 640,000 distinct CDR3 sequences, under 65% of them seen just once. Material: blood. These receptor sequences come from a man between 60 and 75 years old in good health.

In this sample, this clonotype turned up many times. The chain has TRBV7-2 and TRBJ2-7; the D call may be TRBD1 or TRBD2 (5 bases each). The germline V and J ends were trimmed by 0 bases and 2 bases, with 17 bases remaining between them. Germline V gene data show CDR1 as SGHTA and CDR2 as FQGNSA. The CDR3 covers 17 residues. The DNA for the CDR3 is TGTGCCAGCAGCTTAGCGTTCGATGTTGGGGGAGCCTACGAGCAGTACTTC. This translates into CASSLAFDVGGAYEQYF.

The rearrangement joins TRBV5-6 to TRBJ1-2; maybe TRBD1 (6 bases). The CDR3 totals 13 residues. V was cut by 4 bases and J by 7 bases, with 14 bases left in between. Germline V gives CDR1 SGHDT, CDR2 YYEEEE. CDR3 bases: TGTGCCAGCAGCCCGGACAGATCGAGTGGCTACACCTTC. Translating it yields CASSPDRSSGYTF.

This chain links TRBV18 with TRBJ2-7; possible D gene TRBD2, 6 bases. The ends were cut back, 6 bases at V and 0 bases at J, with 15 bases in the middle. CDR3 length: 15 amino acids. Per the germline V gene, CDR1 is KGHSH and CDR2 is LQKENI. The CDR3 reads CASSSGGFRSYEQYF. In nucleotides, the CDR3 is TGTGCCAGCTCCTCCGGGGGATTCCGCTCCTACGAGCAGTACTTC.

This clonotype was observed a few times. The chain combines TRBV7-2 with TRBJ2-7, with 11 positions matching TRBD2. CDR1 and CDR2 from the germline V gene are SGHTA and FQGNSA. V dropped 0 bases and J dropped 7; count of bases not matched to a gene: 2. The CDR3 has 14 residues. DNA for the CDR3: TGTGCCAGCAGCTTAGCGAGGACTAGCGGGGAGCAGTACTTC. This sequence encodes CASSLARTSGEQYF.

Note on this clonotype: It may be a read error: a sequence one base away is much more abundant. This CDR3 is CASTFQTGAGSYNEQFF. The CDR3 region has the DNA TGTGCCAGCACTTTCCAAACCGGGGCCGGCTCGTACAATGAGCAGTTCTTC. The J gene is TRBJ2-1, the V gene TRBV6-2 or TRBV6-3; the D call may be TRBD1 or TRBD2 (5 bases each). The CDR3 runs 17 residues. V lost 7 bases and J 4 bases, leaving 23 bases between the germline ends. Germline loops: CDR1 MNHEY, CDR2 SVGEGT.

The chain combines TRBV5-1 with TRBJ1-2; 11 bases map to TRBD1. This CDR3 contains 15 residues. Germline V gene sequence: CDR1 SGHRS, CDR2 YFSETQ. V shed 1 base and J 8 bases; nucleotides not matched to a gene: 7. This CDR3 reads CASSLLPGQGEGYTF. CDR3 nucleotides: TGCGCCAGCAGCTTGTTACCGGGACAGGGGGAAGGCTACACCTTC. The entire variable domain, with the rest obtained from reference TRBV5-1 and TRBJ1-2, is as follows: KAGVTQTPRYLIKTRGQQVTLSCSPISGHRSVSWYQQTPGQGLQFLFEYFSETQRNKGNFPGRFSGRQFSNSRSEMNVSTLELGDSALYLCASSLLPGQGEGYTFGSGTRLTVV.

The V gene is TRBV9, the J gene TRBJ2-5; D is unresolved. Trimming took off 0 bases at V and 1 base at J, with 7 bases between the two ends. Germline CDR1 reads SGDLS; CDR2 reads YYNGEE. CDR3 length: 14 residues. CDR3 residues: CASSVGIPQETQYF. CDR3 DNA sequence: TGTGCCAGCAGCGTAGGAATTCCCCAAGAGACCCAGTACTTC.

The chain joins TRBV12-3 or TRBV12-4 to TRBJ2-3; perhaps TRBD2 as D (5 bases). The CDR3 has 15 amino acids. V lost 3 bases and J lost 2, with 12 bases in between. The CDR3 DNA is TGTGCCAGCAGTTTGGACTCAGCGAACACAGATACGCAGTATTTT. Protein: CASSLDSANTDTQYF.

The CDR3 sequence: CASSGGGSVNTEAFF. CDR3 in DNA: TGTGCCAGCAGTGGAGGCGGCAGCGTGAACACTGAAGCTTTCTTT. The chain links TRBV12-3 or TRBV12-4 to TRBJ1-1; the D is unclear. The V and J ends lost 5 bases and 0 bases respectively, with 13 bases between them. The CDR3 spans 15 residues.